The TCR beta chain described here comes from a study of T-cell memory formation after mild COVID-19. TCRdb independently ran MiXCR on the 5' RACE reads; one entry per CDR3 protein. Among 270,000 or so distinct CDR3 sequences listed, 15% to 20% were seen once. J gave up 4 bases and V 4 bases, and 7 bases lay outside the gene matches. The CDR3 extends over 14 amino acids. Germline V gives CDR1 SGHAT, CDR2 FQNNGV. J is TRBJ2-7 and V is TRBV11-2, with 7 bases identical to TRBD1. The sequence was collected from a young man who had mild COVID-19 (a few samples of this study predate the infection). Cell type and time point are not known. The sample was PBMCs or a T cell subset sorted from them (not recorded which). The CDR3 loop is CASSSTTGVYEQYF. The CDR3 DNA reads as TGTGCCAGCAGCTCAACAACAGGGGTTTACGAGCAGTACTTC.